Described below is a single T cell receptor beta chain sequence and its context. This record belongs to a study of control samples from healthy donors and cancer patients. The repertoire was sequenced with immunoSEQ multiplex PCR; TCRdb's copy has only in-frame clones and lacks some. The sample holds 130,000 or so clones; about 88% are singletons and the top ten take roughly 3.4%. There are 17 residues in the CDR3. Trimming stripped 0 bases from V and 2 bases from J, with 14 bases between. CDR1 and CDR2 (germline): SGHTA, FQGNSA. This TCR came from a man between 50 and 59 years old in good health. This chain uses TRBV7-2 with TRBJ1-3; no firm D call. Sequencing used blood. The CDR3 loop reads CASSLALTTGAGNTIYF. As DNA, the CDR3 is TGTGCCAGCAGCTTAGCGCTAACGACGGGAGCTGGAAACACCATATATTTT. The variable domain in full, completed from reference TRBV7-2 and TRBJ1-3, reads GAGVSQSPSNKVTEKGKDVELRCDPISGHTALYWYRQSLGQGLEFLIYFQGNSAPDKSGLPSDRFSAERTGGSVSTLTIQRTQQEDSAVYLCASSLALTTGAGNTIYFGEGSWLTVV.